What follows is one T cell receptor (beta chain) and its context. This clonotype was seen many times. This receptor's antigen is unknown. Base quality data are lacking; no much larger clone is found one base away. The AllPrep DNA/RNA mini kit was used to purify genomic DNA and total RNA at the same time from each of the roughly ten tumor samples. Every RNA sample had an RNA integrity number above 6.5 and an OD 260/280 ratio above 1.9. V is cut by 1 base and J by 0 bases, and the space between the germline ends is 13 bases. The germline V gene supplies CDR1 SGHVS and CDR2 FQNEAQ. The CDR3 numbers 16 residues from cysteine through phenylalanine. Only the CDR3 portion is preserved as DNA: 48 bases, with reading frame beginning at the first base. The sample comes from a study of tumor-infiltrating lymphocytes in glioblastoma multiforme (dated by TCRdb to 2015 to 2018). About the full investigation: To find out whether intratumoral genomic heterogeneity fosters TIL diversity, the study jointly investigated somatic mutations, TIL diversity and immune response activity. The investigation overall reported the following: T cells were not sorted into functional subsets, which the authors noted as a future improvement. Clone frequencies may be distorted by RNA-based TCR sequencing because unequal numbers of TCR transcripts are carried by T cells. Generalizability was limited because only one glioblastoma patient was included in the TCR and somatic mutation analysis.

Using a modified ARM-PCR protocol with multiple V-beta primers and a C-beta primer, the team built TCRB libraries from RNA through three nested multiplex PCR rounds. ProtoScript II Reverse Transcriptase and a C-beta primer were used to synthesize TCRB-specific cDNA from around 0.52 ug total RNA. For the TCRB libraries, no unique molecular identifiers were described. In the third PCR, barcodes and adapters were added over about 25 cycles using Deep VentR (exo-) polymerase, and bands of 250-500 bp were then gel purified. TCRB libraries were sequenced on an Illumina HiSeq 2500 with 250 bp paired-end reads. Per the authors' processing: Trimmomatic was used to clean reads, FLASH to merge reads, MiGEC to assign V, D and J segments, and VDJtools to perform the analysis. Repertoire diversity was measured using the Shannon-Wiener diversity index, which was calculated with VDJtools. TCRdb trimmed the raw reads at Q25, called clones with MiXCR and kept productive beta chains. Entries that share a CDR3 protein sequence are merged under the most common genes and DNA. The authors' filters were not applied to this entry. Across this sample there are 25,000 to 40,000 distinct CDR3 sequences, with about 64% seen only once. The ten largest clones capture approximately 33% of the sample.

The sequence is built from TRBV7-8 and TRBJ2-7; TRBD1 might be the D gene, on 5 matching bases. The clonotype was recovered from a male donor with glioblastoma. Sample: brain tumor tissue. Here is the DNA: TGTGCCAGCAGCTTAGAGGAGACAGTTACCTCCTACGAGCAGTACTTC. Protein translation: CASSLEETVTSYEQYF.